The source of this T cell receptor (beta chain) is a study of PD-L1 blockade in urothelial cancer. Overall study context: Investigators checked blood 3 weeks (second dose) and 6 weeks after treatment start.

This clone was seen just once. Its antigen remains unidentified. Time point meaning: peripheral blood 6 weeks after treatment start. Regarding the study as a whole: Where pretreatment blood TCR clonality fell below the median, better survival was predicted.

Data came from immunoSEQ multiplex PCR; TCRdb stores just in-frame clones and leaves some out. The sample holds under 150,000 clones; approximately 90% are singletons and the top ten take around 1.7%. J was trimmed by 3 bases and V by 1 base; bases with no gene match: 5. Germline CDR1 SGHRS, CDR2 YFSETQ. The CDR3 has 15 residues. The gene calls are TRBV5-1 and TRBJ1-2, with TRBD1 matching 8 bases. The TCR originated in a man aged 60 to 75 with urothelial cancer. Sequenced here: PBMCs, sampled around atezolizumab (anti-PD-L1) treatment. CDR3 coding DNA: TGCGCCAGCAGCTTGAGTGACAGGGGAGACTATGGCTACACCTTC. Its protein is CASSLSDRGDYGYTF.